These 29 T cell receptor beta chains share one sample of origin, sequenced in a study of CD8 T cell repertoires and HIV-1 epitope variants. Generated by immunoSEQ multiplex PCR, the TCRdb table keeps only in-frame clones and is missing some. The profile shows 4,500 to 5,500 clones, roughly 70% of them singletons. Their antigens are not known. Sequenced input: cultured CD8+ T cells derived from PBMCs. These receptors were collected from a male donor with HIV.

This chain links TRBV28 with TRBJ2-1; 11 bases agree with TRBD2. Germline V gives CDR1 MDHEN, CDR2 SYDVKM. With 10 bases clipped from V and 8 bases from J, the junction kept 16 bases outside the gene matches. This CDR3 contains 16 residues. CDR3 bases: TGTGCCACCCGACCCTTACTAGCGGGAGTAGTCGATGAGCAGTTCTTC. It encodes CATRPLLAGVVDEQFF.

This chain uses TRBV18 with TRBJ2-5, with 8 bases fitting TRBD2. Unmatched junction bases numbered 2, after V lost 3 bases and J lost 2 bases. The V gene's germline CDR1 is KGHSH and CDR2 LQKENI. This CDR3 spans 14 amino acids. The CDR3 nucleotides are TGTGCCAGCTCACCGGGACTAGTACAAGAGACCCAGTACTTC. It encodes CASSPGLVQETQYF.

CDR3 nucleotides: TGTGCCAGCAGTTTAGTGGGAGGGAATAATGAGCAGTTCTTC. This encodes CASSLVGGNNEQFF. The gene calls are TRBV28 and TRBJ2-1; 7 bases align to TRBD2. Germline lookup yields CDR1 MDHEN and CDR2 SYDVKM. V trimming: 2 bases; J trimming: 7 bases; junction bases outside the gene matches: 5. CDR3 size: 14 residues.

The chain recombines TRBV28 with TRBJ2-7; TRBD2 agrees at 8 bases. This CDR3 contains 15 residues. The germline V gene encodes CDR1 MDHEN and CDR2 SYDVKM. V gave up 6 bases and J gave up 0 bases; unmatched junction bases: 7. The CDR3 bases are TGTGCCAGCAGCCCCCGACTAGCGAACTCCTACGAGCAGTACTTC. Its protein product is CASSPRLANSYEQYF.

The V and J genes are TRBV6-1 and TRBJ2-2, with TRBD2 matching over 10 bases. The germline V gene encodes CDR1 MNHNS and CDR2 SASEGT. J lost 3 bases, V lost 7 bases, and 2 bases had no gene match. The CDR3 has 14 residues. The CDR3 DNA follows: TGTGCCAGCATTCTAGCGGGGGACACCGGGGAGCTGTTTTTT. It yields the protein CASILAGDTGELFF.

In DNA, the CDR3 is TGTGCCAGTGGGCAGGGGGCGAGTGAAAAACTGTTTTTT. Amino acids: CASGQGASEKLFF. V is TRBV28 and J is TRBJ1-4; TRBD1 matches at 8 bases. The V gene end was trimmed by 9 bases and the J gene end by 7 bases; junction bases not matched to a gene: 7. This CDR3 spans 13 amino acids. Per the germline V gene, CDR1 is MDHEN and CDR2 is SYDVKM.

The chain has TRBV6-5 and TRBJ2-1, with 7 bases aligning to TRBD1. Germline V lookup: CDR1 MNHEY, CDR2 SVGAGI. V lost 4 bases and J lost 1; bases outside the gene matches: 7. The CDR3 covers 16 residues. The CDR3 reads CASSLSQGISYNEQFF. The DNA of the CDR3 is TGTGCCAGCAGTTTATCACAGGGGATATCCTACAATGAGCAGTTCTTC.

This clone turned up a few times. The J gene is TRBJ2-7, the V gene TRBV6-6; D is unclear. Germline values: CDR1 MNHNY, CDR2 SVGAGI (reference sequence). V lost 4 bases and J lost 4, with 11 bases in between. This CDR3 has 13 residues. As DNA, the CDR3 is TGTGCCAGCAGTTCCTCCCTGACATACGAGCAGTACTTC. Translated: CASSSSLTYEQYF.

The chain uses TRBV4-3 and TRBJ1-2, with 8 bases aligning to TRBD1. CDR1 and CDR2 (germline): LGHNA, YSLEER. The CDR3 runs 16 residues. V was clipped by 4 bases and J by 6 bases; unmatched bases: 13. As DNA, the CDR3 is TGCGCCAGCAGCCTCTATCCTCAGGGGGCTCTGGATGGCTACACCTTC. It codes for CASSLYPQGALDGYTF.

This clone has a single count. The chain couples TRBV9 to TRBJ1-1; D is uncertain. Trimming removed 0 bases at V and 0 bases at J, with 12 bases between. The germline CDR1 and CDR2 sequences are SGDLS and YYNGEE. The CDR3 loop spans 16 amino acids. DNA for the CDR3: TGTGCCAGCAGCGTAGAGGCGGCAGCTATGAACACTGAAGCTTTCTTT. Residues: CASSVEAAAMNTEAFF.

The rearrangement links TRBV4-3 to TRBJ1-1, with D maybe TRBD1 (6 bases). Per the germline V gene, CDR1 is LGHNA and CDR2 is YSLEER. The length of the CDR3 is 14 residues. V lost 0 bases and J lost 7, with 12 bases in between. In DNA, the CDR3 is TGCGCCAGCAGCCAAGATGGGGGGCTCAGTGAAGCTTTCTTT. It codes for CASSQDGGLSEAFF.

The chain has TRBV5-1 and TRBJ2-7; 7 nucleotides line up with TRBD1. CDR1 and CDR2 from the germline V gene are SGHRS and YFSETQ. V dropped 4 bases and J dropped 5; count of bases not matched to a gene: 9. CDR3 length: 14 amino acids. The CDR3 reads CASSDGDRAHEQYF. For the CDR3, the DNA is TGCGCCAGCAGCGACGGAGACAGGGCCCACGAGCAGTACTTC.

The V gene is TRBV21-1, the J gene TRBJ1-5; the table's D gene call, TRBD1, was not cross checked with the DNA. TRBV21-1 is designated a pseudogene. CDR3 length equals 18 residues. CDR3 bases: TGTGCCAGCAGCGGTAAGACGCAGGGGATTAATAGCAATCAGCCCCAGCATTTT. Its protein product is CASSGKTQGINSNQPQHF.

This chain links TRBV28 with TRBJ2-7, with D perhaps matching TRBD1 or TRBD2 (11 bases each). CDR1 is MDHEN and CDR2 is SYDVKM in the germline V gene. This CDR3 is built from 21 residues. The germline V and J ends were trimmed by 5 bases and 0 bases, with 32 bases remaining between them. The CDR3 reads CASSTHPGQGGLAAFSYEQYF. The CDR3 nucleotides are TGTGCCAGCAGTACTCACCCGGGACAGGGGGGACTAGCGGCCTTCTCCTACGAGCAGTACTTC.

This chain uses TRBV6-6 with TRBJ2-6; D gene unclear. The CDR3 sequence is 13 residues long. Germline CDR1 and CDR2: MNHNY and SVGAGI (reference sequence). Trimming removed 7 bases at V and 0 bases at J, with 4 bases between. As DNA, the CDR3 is TGTGCCAGCACCTTCTCTGGGGCCAACGTCCTGACTTTC. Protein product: CASTFSGANVLTF.

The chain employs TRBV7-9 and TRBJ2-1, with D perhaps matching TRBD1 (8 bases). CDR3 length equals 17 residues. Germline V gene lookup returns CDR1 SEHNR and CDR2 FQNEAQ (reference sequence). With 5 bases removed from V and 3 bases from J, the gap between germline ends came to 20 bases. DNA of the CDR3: TGTGCCAGCAGCCCAGACAGGGGAGCGGGACTCTACAATGAGCAGTTCTTC. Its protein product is CASSPDRGAGLYNEQFF.

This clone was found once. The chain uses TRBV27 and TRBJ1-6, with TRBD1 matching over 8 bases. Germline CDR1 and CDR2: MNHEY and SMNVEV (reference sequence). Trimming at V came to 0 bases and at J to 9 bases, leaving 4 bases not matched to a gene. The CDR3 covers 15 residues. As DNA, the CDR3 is TGTGCCAGCAGTTTATCGGCAGGGGGCCCTTCACCCCTCCACTTT. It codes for CASSLSAGGPSPLHF.

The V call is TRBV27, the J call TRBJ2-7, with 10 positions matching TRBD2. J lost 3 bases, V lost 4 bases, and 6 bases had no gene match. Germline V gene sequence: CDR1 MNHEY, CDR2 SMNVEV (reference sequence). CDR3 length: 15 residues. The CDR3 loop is CASSYQAGGVYEQYF. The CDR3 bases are TGTGCCAGCAGTTATCAAGCGGGGGGGGTCTACGAGCAGTACTTC.

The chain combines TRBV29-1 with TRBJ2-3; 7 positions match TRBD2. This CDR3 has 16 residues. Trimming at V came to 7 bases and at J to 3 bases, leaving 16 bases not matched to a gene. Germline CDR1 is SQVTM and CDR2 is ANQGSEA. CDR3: CSADLLQRDRTDTQYF. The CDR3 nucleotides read TGCAGCGCTGATCTGCTCCAGCGGGATCGGACAGATACGCAGTATTTT.

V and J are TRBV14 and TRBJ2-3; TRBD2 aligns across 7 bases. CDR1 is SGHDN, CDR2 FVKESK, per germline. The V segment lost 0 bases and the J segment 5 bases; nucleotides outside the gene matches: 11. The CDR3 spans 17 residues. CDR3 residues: CASSQDRREGRGDTQYF. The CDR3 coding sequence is TGTGCCAGCAGCCAAGATAGGAGGGAGGGCCGGGGAGATACGCAGTATTTT.

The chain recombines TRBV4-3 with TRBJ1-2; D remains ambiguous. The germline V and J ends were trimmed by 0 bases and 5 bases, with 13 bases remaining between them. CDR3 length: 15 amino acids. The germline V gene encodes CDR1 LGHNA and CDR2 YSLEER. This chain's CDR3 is CASSQDRDGRYGYTF. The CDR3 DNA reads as TGCGCCAGCAGCCAAGATCGCGACGGACGGTATGGCTACACCTTC.

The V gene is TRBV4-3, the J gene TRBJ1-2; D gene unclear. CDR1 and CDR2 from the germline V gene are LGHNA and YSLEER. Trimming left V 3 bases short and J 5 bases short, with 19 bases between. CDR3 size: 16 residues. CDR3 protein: CASSHPLSEAVYGYTF. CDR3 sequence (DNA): TGCGCCAGCAGCCACCCTCTGTCTGAGGCAGTTTATGGCTACACCTTC.

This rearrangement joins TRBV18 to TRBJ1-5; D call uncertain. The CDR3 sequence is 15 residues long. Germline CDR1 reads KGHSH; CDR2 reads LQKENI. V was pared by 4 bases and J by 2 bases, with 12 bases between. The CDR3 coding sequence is TGTGCCAGCTCACAGGCGTGGGGAGGCAATCAGCCCCAGCATTTT. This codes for CASSQAWGGNQPQHF.

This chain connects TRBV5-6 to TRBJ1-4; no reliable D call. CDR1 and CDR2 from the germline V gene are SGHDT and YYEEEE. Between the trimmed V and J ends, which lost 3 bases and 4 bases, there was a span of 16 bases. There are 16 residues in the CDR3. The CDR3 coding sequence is TGTGCCAGCAGCTCGCAATTGTGGGAGAGTAATGAAAAACTGTTTTTT. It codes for CASSSQLWESNEKLFF.

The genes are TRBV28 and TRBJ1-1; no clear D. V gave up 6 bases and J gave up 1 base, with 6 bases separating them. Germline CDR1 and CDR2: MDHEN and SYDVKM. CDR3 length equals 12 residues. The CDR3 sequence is CASRDPNTEAFF. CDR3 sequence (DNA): TGTGCCAGCAGGGACCCGAACACTGAAGCTTTCTTT.

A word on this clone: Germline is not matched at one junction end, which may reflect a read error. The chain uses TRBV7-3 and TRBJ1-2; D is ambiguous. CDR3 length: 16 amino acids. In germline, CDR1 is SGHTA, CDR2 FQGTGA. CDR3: CASSQDPPDLDYGYTF. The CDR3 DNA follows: TGCGCCAGCAGCCAAGATCCCCCAGACTTGGACTATGGCTACACCTTC.

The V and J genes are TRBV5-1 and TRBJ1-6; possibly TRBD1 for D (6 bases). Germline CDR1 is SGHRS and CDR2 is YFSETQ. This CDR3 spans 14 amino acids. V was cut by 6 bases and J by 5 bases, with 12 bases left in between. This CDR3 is CASKGTQDNSPLHF. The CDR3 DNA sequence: TGCGCCAGCAAAGGGACACAAGATAATTCACCCCTCCACTTT.

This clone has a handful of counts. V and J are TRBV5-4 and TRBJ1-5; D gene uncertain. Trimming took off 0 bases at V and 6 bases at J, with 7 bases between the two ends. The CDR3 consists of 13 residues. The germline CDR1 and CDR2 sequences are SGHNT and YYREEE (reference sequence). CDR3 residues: CASSLGVGQPQHF. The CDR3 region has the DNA TGTGCCAGCAGCTTGGGGGTTGGTCAGCCCCAGCATTTT.

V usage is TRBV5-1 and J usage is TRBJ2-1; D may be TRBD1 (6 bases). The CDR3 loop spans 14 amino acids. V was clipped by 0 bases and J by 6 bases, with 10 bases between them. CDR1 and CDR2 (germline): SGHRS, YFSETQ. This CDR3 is CASSLGQVLNEQFF. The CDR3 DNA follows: TGCGCCAGCAGCTTGGGACAGGTCCTCAATGAGCAGTTCTTC.